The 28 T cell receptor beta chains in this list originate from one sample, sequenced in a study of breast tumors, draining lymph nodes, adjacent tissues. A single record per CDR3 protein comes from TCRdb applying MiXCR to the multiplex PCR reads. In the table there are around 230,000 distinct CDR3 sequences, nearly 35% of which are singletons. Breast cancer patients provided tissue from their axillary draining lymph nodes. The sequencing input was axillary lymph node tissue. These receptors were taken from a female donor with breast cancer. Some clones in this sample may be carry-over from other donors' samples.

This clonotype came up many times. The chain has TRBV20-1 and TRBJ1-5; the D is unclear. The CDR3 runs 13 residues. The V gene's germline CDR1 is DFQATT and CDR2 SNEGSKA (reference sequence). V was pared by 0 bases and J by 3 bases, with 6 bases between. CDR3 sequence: CSARDRPNQPQHF. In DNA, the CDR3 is TGCAGTGCTAGAGACAGACCCAATCAGCCCCAGCATTTT.

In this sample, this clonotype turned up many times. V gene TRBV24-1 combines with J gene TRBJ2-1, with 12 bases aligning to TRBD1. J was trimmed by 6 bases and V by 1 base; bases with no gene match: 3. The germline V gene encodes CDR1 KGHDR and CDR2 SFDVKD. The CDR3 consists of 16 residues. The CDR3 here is CATSDFPGQGANEQFF. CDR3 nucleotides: TGTGCCACCAGTGATTTTCCGGGACAGGGGGCCAATGAGCAGTTCTTC.

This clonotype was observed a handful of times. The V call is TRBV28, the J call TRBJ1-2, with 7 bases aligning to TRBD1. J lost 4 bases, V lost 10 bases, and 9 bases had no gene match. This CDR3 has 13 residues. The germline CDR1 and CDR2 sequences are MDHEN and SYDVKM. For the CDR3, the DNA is TGTGCCACCGGGGACAGCTTTTTCTATGGCTACACCTTC. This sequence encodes CATGDSFFYGYTF.

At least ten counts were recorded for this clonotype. Here the CDR3 DNA reads TGTGCCAGCAGCACAGACAGGGGTCGGAATGAGCAGTTCTTC. As protein: CASSTDRGRNEQFF. The chain uses TRBV7-9 and TRBJ2-1; 8 positions agree with TRBD1. Germline assignment: CDR1 SEHNR and CDR2 FQNEAQ (reference sequence). There are 14 residues in the CDR3. The V and J ends lost 5 bases and 7 bases, in that order; junction bases with no gene match: 7. The whole variable domain, remainder taken from reference TRBV7-9 and TRBJ2-1, is DTGVSQNPRHKITKRGQNVTFRCDPISEHNRLYWYRQTLGQGPEFLTYFQNEAQLEKSRLLSDRFSAERPKGSFSTLEIQRTEQGDSAMYLCASSTDRGRNEQFFGPGTRLTVL.

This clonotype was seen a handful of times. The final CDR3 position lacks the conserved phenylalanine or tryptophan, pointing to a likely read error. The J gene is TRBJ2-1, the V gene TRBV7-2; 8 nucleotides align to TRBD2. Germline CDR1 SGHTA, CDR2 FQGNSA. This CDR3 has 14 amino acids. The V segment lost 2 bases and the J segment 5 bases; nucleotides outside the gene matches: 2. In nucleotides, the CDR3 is TGTGCCAGCAGCTTACGCGGGGGGAACAATGAGCAGTTCCTC. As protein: CASSLRGGNNEQFL.

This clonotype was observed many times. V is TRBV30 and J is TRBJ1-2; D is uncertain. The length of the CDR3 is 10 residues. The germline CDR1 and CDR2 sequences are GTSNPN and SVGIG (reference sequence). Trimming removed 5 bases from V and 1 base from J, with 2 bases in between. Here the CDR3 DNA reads TGTGCCTGGCTTAACTATGGCTACACCTTC. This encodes CAWLNYGYTF. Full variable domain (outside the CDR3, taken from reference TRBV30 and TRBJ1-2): SQTIHQWPATLVQPVGSPLSLECTVEGTSNPNLYWYRQAAGRGLQLLFYSVGIGQISSEVPQNLSASRPQDRQFILSSKKLLLSDSGFYLCAWLNYGYTFGSGTRLTVV.

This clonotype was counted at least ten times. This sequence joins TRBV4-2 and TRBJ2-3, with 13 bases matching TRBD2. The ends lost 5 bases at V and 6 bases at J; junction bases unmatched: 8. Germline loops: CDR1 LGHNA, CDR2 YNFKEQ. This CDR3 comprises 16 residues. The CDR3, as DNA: TGTGCCAGCAGCGGGGGACTAGCGGGGACAGACGATACGCAGTATTTT. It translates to CASSGGLAGTDDTQYF.

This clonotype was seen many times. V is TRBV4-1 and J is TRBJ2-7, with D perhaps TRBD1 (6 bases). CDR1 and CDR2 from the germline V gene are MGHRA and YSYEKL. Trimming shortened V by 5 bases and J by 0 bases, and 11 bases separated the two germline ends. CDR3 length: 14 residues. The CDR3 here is CASSGEDSSYEQYF. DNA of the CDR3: TGCGCCAGCAGCGGCGAGGACAGCTCCTACGAGCAGTACTTC.

CDR3 region: CASSDRTGGRETQYF. The CDR3 region has the DNA TGCGCCAGCAGCGACAGGACAGGGGGAAGAGAGACCCAGTACTTC. The chain combines TRBV4-3 with TRBJ2-5; 10 bases map to TRBD1. Germline assignment: CDR1 LGHNA and CDR2 YSLEER. This CDR3 contains 15 residues. V was pared by 5 bases and J by 4 bases, with 7 bases of the junction left unmatched.

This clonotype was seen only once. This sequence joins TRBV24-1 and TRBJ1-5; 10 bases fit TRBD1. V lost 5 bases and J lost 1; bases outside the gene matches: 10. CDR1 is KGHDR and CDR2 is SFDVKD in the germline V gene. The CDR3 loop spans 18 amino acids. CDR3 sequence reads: CATSAPTGGGHSNQPQHF. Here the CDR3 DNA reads TGTGCCACCAGTGCTCCGACAGGGGGCGGGCACAGCAATCAGCCCCAGCATTTT.

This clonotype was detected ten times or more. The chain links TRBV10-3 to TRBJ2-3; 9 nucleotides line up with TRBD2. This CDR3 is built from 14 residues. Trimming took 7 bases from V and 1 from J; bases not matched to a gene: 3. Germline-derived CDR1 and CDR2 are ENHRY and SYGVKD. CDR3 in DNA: TGTGCCATCAAGGGCGGGGGGGGCACAGATACGCAGTATTTT. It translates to CAIKGGGGTDTQYF.

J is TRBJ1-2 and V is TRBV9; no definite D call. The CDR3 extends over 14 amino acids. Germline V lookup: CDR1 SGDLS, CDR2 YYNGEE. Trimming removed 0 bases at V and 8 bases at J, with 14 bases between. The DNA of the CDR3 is TGTGCCAGCAGCGTAGGAGCAGCTAACGAGGGCTACACCTTC. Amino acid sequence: CASSVGAANEGYTF.

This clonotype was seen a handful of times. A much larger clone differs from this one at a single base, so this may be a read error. The CDR3 loop is CASSLAGQGTYEQHF. As DNA, the CDR3 is TGTGCCAGCAGCTTAGCGGGACAGGGGACCTACGAGCAGCACTTC. The chain couples TRBV7-8 to TRBJ2-7; 10 bases align to TRBD1. Germline values: CDR1 SGHVS, CDR2 FQNEAQ. This CDR3 contains 15 residues.

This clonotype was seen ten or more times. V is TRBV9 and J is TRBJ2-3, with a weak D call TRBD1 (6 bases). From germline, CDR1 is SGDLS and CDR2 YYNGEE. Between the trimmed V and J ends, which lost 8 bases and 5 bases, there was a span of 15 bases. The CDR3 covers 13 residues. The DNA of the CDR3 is TGTGCCAGTCAGGGACATCAAGGAGATACGCAGTATTTT. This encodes CASQGHQGDTQYF.

The CDR3, as DNA: TGTGCCAGCAGCCGCATTTCCGGGACTTCACCCCTCCACTTT. It encodes CASSRISGTSPLHF. This sequence joins TRBV12-3 or TRBV12-4 and TRBJ1-6, with TRBD1 as a possible D gene (5 bases). The CDR3 consists of 14 residues. V was cut by 6 bases and J by 9 bases, with 15 bases left in between.

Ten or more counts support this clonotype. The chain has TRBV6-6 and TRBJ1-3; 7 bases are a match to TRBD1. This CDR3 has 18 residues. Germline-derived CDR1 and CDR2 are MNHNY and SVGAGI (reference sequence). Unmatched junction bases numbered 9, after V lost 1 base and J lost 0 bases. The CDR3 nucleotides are TGTGCCAGCAGTTACTTCCGTGGGACAGCCTTCTCTGGAAACACCATATATTTT. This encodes CASSYFRGTAFSGNTIYF.

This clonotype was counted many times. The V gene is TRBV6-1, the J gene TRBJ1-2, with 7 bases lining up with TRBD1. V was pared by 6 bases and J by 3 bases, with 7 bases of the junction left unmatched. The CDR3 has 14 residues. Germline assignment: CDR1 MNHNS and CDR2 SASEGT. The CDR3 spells CASSWTGGDYGYTF. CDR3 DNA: TGTGCCAGCAGCTGGACAGGAGGGGACTATGGCTACACCTTC.

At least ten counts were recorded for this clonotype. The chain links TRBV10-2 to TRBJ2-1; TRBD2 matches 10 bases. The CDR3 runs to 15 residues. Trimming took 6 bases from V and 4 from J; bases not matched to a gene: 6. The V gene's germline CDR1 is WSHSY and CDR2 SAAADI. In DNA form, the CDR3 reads TGCGCCAGCAGCCTCTTAGCGGGGGGTTACAATGAGCAGTTCTTC. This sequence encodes CASSLLAGGYNEQFF.

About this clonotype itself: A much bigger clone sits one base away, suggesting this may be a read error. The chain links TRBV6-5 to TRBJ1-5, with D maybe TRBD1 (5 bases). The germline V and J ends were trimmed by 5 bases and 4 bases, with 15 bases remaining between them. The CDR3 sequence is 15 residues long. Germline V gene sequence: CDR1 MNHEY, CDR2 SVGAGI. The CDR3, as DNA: TGTGCCAGCAGTCTGAGCCAGGGAAAGAATCAGCCCCAGCATTTT. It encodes CASSLSQGKNQPQHF.

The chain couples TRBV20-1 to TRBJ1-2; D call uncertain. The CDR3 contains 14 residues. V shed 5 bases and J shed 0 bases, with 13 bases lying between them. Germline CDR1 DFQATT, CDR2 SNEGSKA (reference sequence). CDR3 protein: CSAVGLRANYGYTF. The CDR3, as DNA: TGCAGTGCTGTGGGCCTTCGAGCTAACTATGGCTACACCTTC.

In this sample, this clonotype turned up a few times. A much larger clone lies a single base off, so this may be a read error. The CDR3 region is CASSPRLGSYNEQLF. CDR3 bases: TGTGCTAGCAGCCCACGACTAGGTTCCTACAATGAGCAGCTCTTC. V is TRBV7-7 and J is TRBJ2-1; TRBD2 is a possible D gene (6 bases). Germline loops: CDR1 SSHAT, CDR2 FNYEAQ (reference sequence). The CDR3 spans 15 residues.

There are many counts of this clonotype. CDR3 loop: CASGQGAHGDEQYF. In DNA form, the CDR3 reads TGTGCCAGCGGACAGGGGGCCCATGGCGACGAGCAGTACTTC. V and J are TRBV5-6 and TRBJ2-7; 11 bases align to TRBD1. The V segment lost 7 bases and the J segment 5 bases; nucleotides outside the gene matches: 8. This CDR3 region has 14 residues. Per the germline V gene, CDR1 is SGHDT and CDR2 is YYEEEE.

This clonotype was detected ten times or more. The CDR3 is CASSFSGEGSYEQYF. In nucleotides, the CDR3 is TGTGCCAGCAGCTTTTCAGGGGAAGGCTCCTACGAGCAGTACTTC. The chain carries TRBV11-2 and TRBJ2-7, with D tentatively TRBD1 (6 bases). Per the germline V gene, CDR1 is SGHAT and CDR2 is FQNNGV. V shed 3 bases and J shed 0 bases, with 12 bases lying between them. The CDR3 has 15 residues.

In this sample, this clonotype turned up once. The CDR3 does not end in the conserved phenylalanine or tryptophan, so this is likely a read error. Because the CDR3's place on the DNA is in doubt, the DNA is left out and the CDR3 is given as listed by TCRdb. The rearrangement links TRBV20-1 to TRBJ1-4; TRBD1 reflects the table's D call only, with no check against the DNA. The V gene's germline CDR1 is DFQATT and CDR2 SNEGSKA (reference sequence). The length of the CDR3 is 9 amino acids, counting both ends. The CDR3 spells CSAGTGASY.

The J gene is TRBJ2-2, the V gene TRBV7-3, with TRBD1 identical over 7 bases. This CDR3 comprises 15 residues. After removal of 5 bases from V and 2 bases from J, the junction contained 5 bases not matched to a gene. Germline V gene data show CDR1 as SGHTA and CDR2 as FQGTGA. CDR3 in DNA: TGTGCCAGCAGCACGACAGGGTCCAACACCGGGGAGCTGTTTTTT. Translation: CASSTTGSNTGELFF.

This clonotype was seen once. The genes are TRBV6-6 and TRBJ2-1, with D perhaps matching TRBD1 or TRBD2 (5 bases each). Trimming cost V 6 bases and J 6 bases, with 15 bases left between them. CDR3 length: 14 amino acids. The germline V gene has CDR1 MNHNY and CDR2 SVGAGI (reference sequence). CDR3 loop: CASRPEGLGNEQFF. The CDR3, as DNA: TGTGCCAGCAGGCCTGAGGGGTTGGGCAATGAGCAGTTCTTC.

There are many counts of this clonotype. The CDR3 DNA reads TGTGCCAGCACCACAATAACCGGGACTAGCGGGAGGAGACGCTACGAGCAGTACTTC. As protein: CASTTITGTSGRRRYEQYF. The V and J genes are TRBV12-3 or TRBV12-4 and TRBJ2-7; 15 nucleotides line up with TRBD2. J was trimmed by 3 bases and V by 7 bases; bases with no gene match: 16. The CDR3 spans 19 residues.

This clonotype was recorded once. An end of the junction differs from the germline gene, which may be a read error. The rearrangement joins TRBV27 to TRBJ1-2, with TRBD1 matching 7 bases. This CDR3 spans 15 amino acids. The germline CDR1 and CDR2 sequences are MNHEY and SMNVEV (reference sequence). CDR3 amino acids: CVSSLRTGSNYGYTF. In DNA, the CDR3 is TGTGTCAGCAGTTTAAGGACAGGATCTAACTATGGCTACACCTTC.